This is a list of T cell receptor beta chains from one sample in a study of blood T cell repertoires in COVID-19. The repertoire was sequenced with immunoSEQ multiplex PCR; TCRdb's copy has only in-frame clones and lacks some. The sample shows 430,000 or so clones, roughly 88% of them seen only once. Sequencing was performed on PBMCs or T cells enriched from blood (not recorded which). The receptors originated from a woman between 40 and 55 years old who had recovered from COVID-19. CDR3s include the opening cysteine and the closing phenylalanine or tryptophan. D genes are given only for firm matches. The size of a clone is reported for some rows only, either as once, few or many, or as a class for expanded clones.

D	size	J	V	CDR3	DNA
TRBD2	-	TRBJ2-7	TRBV11-2	CASSFSPTSGSYEQYF	TGTGCCAGCAGCTTTTCCCCGACTAGCGGGAGCTACGAGCAGTACTTC
-	once	TRBJ1-5	TRBV4-1	CASTLRGGQPQHF	TGCGCCAGCACATTGAGGGGGGGTCAGCCCCAGCATTTT
-	-	TRBJ1-4	TRBV18	CASSSSFATNEKLFF	TGTGCCAGCTCTTCTAGTTTTGCAACTAATGAAAAACTGTTTTTT
TRBD2	-	TRBJ2-2	TRBV27	CASSLSYRLAATGELFF	TGTGCCAGCAGTTTAAGTTATAGACTAGCGGCCACCGGGGAGCTGTTTTTT
TRBD1	few	TRBJ1-6	TRBV20-1	CSASDIKPGQVNKENSPLHF	TGCAGTGCTAGTGACATTAAACCGGGACAGGTGAATAAGGAAAATTCACCCCTCCACTTT
TRBD1	-	TRBJ1-3	TRBV27	CASSQQGAGNTIYF	TGTGCCAGCAGTCAACAGGGGGCCGGAAACACCATATATTTT
TRBD2	-	TRBJ2-7	TRBV3-1/TRBV3-2	CASSQAGALAGYEQYF	TGTGCCAGCAGCCAAGCCGGAGCCCTAGCGGGCTACGAGCAGTACTTC
-	few	TRBJ2-1	TRBV5-4	CASRLGYNEQFF	TGTGCCAGCAGACTAGGATACAATGAGCAGTTCTTC
TRBD1	-	TRBJ1-2	TRBV27	CASSLSLTGSYGYTF	TGTGCCAGCAGTTTATCTCTGACAGGGAGTTATGGCTACACCTTC
TRBD1	-	TRBJ1-1	TRBV29-1	CSVHRGIGEAFF	TGCAGCGTCCACAGGGGTATTGGCGAAGCTTTCTTT
TRBD1	-	TRBJ1-1	TRBV27	CASSLLSQGVNTEAFF	TGTGCCAGCAGTCTACTATCTCAGGGGGTGAACACTGAAGCTTTCTTT
-	once	TRBJ2-5	TRBV20-1	CSAPRQETQYF	TGCAGTGCCCCTCGCCAAGAGACCCAGTACTTC
TRBD1	-	TRBJ1-5	TRBV6-4	CASLTGTGNQPQHF	TGTGCCAGCCTTACCGGGACAGGGAATCAGCCCCAGCATTTT
TRBD2	-	TRBJ2-1	TRBV7-6	CASSPFSGKVNEQFF	TGTGCCAGCAGCCCCTTCAGCGGGAAGGTAAATGAGCAGTTCTTC
-	-	TRBJ2-5	TRBV11-2	CASSLADNLGTQYF	TGTGCCAGCAGCTTAGCCGACAATTTAGGGACCCAGTACTTC
-	-	TRBJ2-2	TRBV4-1	CASSPRDTSTGELFF	TGCGCCAGCAGCCCCCGGGACACCAGCACCGGGGAGCTGTTTTTT
-	few	TRBJ2-7	TRBV2	CASSVGGKASEQYF	TGTGCCAGCAGTGTAGGCGGGAAAGCGAGCGAGCAGTACTTC
-	-	TRBJ1-5	TRBV19	CASSIGQIDNQPQHF	TGTGCCAGTAGTATAGGACAGATCGACAATCAGCCCCAGCATTTT
TRBD2	-	TRBJ2-3	TRBV4-1	CASSQVIAGGTDTQYF	TGCGCCAGCAGCCAAGTAATAGCGGGCGGCACAGATACGCAGTATTTT
-	-	TRBJ1-2	TRBV6-4	CASMGFHFYGYTF	TGTGCCAGCATGGGCTTCCATTTCTATGGCTACACCTTC
TRBD1	-	TRBJ1-5	TRBV4-1	CASSQGTGDDQPQHF	TGCGCCAGCAGCCAAGGGACAGGGGATGATCAGCCCCAGCATTTT
-	-	TRBJ2-2	TRBV27	CASSWGRGTGELFF	TGTGCCAGCAGTTGGGGAAGGGGGACCGGGGAGCTGTTTTTT
TRBD1	-	TRBJ2-2	TRBV3-1/TRBV3-2	CATRRDSDPFNTGELFF	TGTGCCACCCGTAGGGACAGCGATCCTTTTAACACCGGGGAGCTGTTTTTT
-	-	TRBJ1-2	TRBV18	CASSPPGLYYGYTF	TGTGCCAGCTCACCACCGGGGCTTTACTATGGCTACACCTTC
TRBD1	-	TRBJ2-7	TRBV12-3/TRBV12-4	CASSTTGEHEQYF	TGTGCCAGCAGTACGACAGGGGAGCACGAGCAGTACTTC
-	once	TRBJ2-3	TRBV14	CASSRLGVADTQYF	TGTGCCAGCAGCCGTCTAGGGGTGGCAGATACGCAGTATTTT
TRBD1	once	TRBJ2-5	TRBV27	CASSWGTAGETQYF	TGTGCCAGCAGCTGGGGGACAGCCGGAGAGACCCAGTACTTC
-	-	TRBJ2-7	TRBV7-2	CASSLHIREQYF	TGTGCCAGCAGCTTACACATCCGCGAGCAGTACTTC
-	few	TRBJ1-1	TRBV6-6	CASSYSRTAIPEAFF	TGTGCCAGCAGTTACTCGCGGACAGCGATCCCTGAAGCTTTCTTT
-	-	TRBJ1-5	TRBV6-5	CASSRNRVGNQPQHF	TGTGCCAGCAGTCGAAACAGGGTAGGGAATCAGCCCCAGCATTTT
-	once	TRBJ2-7	TRBV3-1/TRBV3-2	CASSQAVYEQYF	TGTGCCAGCAGCCAAGCTGTCTACGAGCAGTACTTC
-	-	TRBJ2-5	TRBV5-8	CASSLDAAETQYF	TGTGCCAGCAGCTTGGACGCGGCCGAGACCCAGTACTTC
TRBD1	once	TRBJ2-1	TRBV24-1	CATGGQESYNEQFF	TGTGCCACCGGAGGACAGGAATCCTACAATGAGCAGTTCTTC
TRBD1	-	TRBJ1-2	TRBV24-1	CATSESDRSYGYTF	TGTGCCACCAGTGAATCGGACAGGTCTTATGGCTACACCTTC
TRBD2	-	TRBJ2-6	TRBV7-6	CASSLAGGRGANVLTF	TGTGCCAGCAGCCTAGCGGGAGGGCGTGGGGCCAACGTCCTGACTTTC
-	-	TRBJ1-6	TRBV27	CASRSYAAGNSPLHF	TGTGCCAGCAGGTCTTATGCCGCAGGGAATTCACCCCTCCACTTT
-	-	TRBJ2-7	TRBV27	CASASNLGGGSYEQYF	TGTGCCAGCGCTTCCAATCTGGGAGGGGGCTCCTACGAGCAGTACTTC
TRBD1	once	TRBJ1-1	TRBV15	CATSSRGRTEAFF	TGTGCCACCAGCAGCAGGGGGCGGACTGAAGCTTTCTTT
-	-	TRBJ2-7	TRBV5-3	CARSLAEGRDPYEQYF	TGTGCCAGAAGCTTGGCAGAGGGGCGGGATCCCTACGAGCAGTACTTC
-	-	TRBJ1-2	TRBV5-1	CASSLGQAHYGYTF	TGCGCCAGCAGCTTGGGTCAGGCTCACTATGGCTACACCTTC
-	-	TRBJ1-5	TRBV7-2	CASSPEAGYSNQPQHF	TGTGCCAGCAGCCCAGAGGCGGGGTATAGCAATCAGCCCCAGCATTTT
-	-	TRBJ1-1	TRBV27	CAISPFGGDFTEAFF	TGTGCCATCTCTCCGTTTGGGGGGGATTTCACTGAAGCTTTCTTT
-	once	TRBJ2-1	TRBV14	CASSQLSGTYNEQFF	TGTGCCAGCAGCCAATTAAGCGGGACATACAATGAGCAGTTCTTC
-	few	TRBJ2-7	TRBV7-2	CASSLFSEQYF	TGTGCCAGCAGCTTATTCAGTGAGCAGTACTTC
-	-	TRBJ2-7	TRBV6-2/TRBV6-3	CASSHTSYEQYF	TGTGCCAGCAGTCACACTAGCTACGAGCAGTACTTC
-	-	TRBJ1-1	TRBV18	CASSLDQGLSEAFF	TGTGCCAGCTCACTGGACCAGGGGCTCTCTGAAGCTTTCTTT
TRBD2	-	TRBJ2-2	TRBV7-6	CASTVTSGRAGELFF	TGTGCCAGCACCGTGACTAGCGGGAGGGCCGGGGAGCTGTTTTTT
-	-	TRBJ1-2	TRBV29-1	CSVGKGLNYGYTF	TGCAGCGTTGGGAAGGGGCTTAACTATGGCTACACCTTC
TRBD1	-	TRBJ2-7	TRBV7-2	CASSSGQGIYEQYF	TGTGCCAGCAGCTCGGGACAGGGCATCTACGAGCAGTACTTC
TRBD2	-	TRBJ2-4	TRBV15	CATSSRLAGEEPEVKNIQYF	TGTGCCACCAGCAGCAGGTTAGCGGGAGAGGAGCCGGAGGTCAAAAACATTCAGTACTTC
TRBD1	-	TRBJ1-1	TRBV19	CASSRPGQGTTEAFF	TGTGCCAGTAGTAGACCGGGACAGGGAACCACTGAAGCTTTCTTT